A single sample is the source of the 15 T cell receptor beta chains below, sequenced in a study of T cells in Graves' hyperthyroidism and ophthalmopathy. Amplified TCR beta CDR3 regions derived from RNA transcripts. HTBI primers drove first-round RT-PCR of the TCR CDR3. TCRdb re-derived calls from the multiplex PCR reads in MiXCR, one entry per CDR3 protein. The table shows some 690,000 distinct CDR3 sequences, with roughly 17% occurring only once. The specimen sequenced was blood. The receptors were sampled from a man between 50 and 59 years old with Graves' hyperthyroidism.

This clonotype showed up many times. V is TRBV10-1 and J is TRBJ2-5, with D possibly called TRBD1 or TRBD2 (5 bases each). The CDR3 loop spans 14 amino acids. The germline V and J ends were trimmed by 2 bases and 4 bases, with 11 bases remaining between them. CDR1 and CDR2 (germline): WNHNN, SYGVQD (reference sequence). DNA of the CDR3: TGCGCCAGCAGTGAGGCAGGGCGGGCAGAGACCCAGTACTTC. Amino acids: CASSEAGRAETQYF.

The chain uses TRBV11-2 and TRBJ2-3, with TRBD2 matching over 10 bases. The CDR3 length is 16 residues. V shed 5 bases and J 6 bases; nucleotides not matched to a gene: 11. Germline CDR1 SGHAT, CDR2 FQNNGV. Written as DNA, the CDR3 is TGTGCCAGCAGCCCTCCGAGGTCTAGCGGGAGCGATACGCAGTATTTT. Encoded protein: CASSPPRSSGSDTQYF.

In its sample, this clonotype was seen many times. The rearrangement links TRBV28 to TRBJ1-1; weak D call: TRBD1 (5 bases). V lost 7 bases and J lost 7, with 19 bases in between. This CDR3 spans 14 amino acids. Germline V gene lookup returns CDR1 MDHEN and CDR2 SYDVKM. CDR3 sequence (DNA): TGTGCCAGCAAACCCGACAGAACCGGTGTTGAAGCTTTCTTT. It encodes CASKPDRTGVEAFF.

There are a few counts of this clonotype. V and J are TRBV7-9 and TRBJ1-1; tentative D call: TRBD1 (6 bases). This CDR3 is built from 15 residues. Trimming stripped 3 bases from V and 1 base from J, with 12 bases between. The germline V gene has CDR1 SEHNR and CDR2 FQNEAQ (reference sequence). In DNA, the CDR3 is TGTGCCAGCAGCTTCAAAGGGGGACGGAACACTGAAGCTTTCTTT. It specifies CASSFKGGRNTEAFF.

This clonotype was recorded at least ten times. The V gene is TRBV9, the J gene TRBJ2-7; 7 bases are a match to TRBD2. V was clipped by 0 bases and J by 2 bases; unmatched bases: 5. This CDR3 is 15 amino acids long. CDR1 is SGDLS, CDR2 YYNGEE, per germline. The CDR3 here is CASSVVASGAYEQYF. CDR3 in DNA: TGTGCCAGCAGCGTAGTGGCTAGCGGAGCCTACGAGCAGTACTTC.

As concerns this clonotype: The germline gene is not matched at one end of the junction; a read error may be the cause. The rearrangement uses TRBV19 and TRBJ1-4; D is uncertain. The length of the CDR3 is 15 residues. Germline V gene lookup returns CDR1 LNHDA and CDR2 SQIVND (reference sequence). The CDR3 spells CTSSIFFATNEKLFF. CDR3 coding DNA: TGTACCAGTAGTATATTTTTTGCAACTAATGAAAAACTGTTTTTT.

The table lists this clonotype with a few counts. V is TRBV12-3 or TRBV12-4 and J is TRBJ1-2; D not resolved. V was clipped by 2 bases and J by 0 bases, with 4 bases between them. The CDR3 totals 13 residues. The CDR3 DNA sequence: TGTGCCAGCAGTTTACTCACTAACTATGGCTACACCTTC. The encoded protein is CASSLLTNYGYTF.

There are many counts of this clonotype. The J gene is TRBJ1-1, the V gene TRBV27; 7 nucleotides agree with TRBD1. J lost 6 bases, V lost 8 bases, and 9 bases had no gene match. CDR3 length equals 13 residues. Germline lookup yields CDR1 MNHEY and CDR2 SMNVEV (reference sequence). DNA of the CDR3: TGTGCCAGCTCCCCAGGGGGGCTCGCTGAAGCTTTCTTT. Amino acids: CASSPGGLAEAFF.

This clonotype was found many times. V and J are TRBV13 and TRBJ2-5; D is unresolved. Trimming removed 2 bases at V and 0 bases at J, with 7 bases between. This CDR3 is 14 amino acids long. Germline V lookup: CDR1 PRHDT, CDR2 FYEKMQ (reference sequence). The CDR3 loop is CASSLRRHQETQYF. The CDR3 DNA follows: TGTGCCAGCAGCTTAAGGCGCCACCAAGAGACCCAGTACTTC.

Of note for this clonotype: A much larger clone sits a single nucleotide away, making a read error possible. For the CDR3, the DNA is TGCGCCAGCAGTGAAGGGACTAGCGGGAGATACGAGCAGTACTTC. As protein: CASSEGTSGRYEQYF. The chain employs TRBV10-1 and TRBJ2-7; 14 bases align to TRBD2. From germline, CDR1 is WNHNN and CDR2 SYGVQD (reference sequence). The CDR3 runs to 15 residues. Trimming at V came to 3 bases and at J to 4 bases, leaving 2 bases not matched to a gene.

The V and J genes are TRBV7-2 and TRBJ1-5; D gene ambiguous. Germline values: CDR1 SGHTA, CDR2 FQGNSA. Trimming cost V 2 bases and J 2 bases, with 7 bases left between them. The CDR3 contains 14 residues. The CDR3 nucleotides are TGTGCCAGCAGCTTATCCCAGGGCAATCAGCCCCAGCATTTT. It yields the protein CASSLSQGNQPQHF.

The chain couples TRBV12-3 or TRBV12-4 to TRBJ2-5, with 12 positions matching TRBD1. The closer fit of TRBJ2-1 to the DNA end suggests the J call may be wrong. This CDR3 has 13 amino acids. The CDR3 spells CASSSGQGATQFF. For the CDR3, the DNA is TGTGCCAGCAGTTCGGGACAGGGGGCCACCCAGTTCTTC.

As concerns this clonotype: A much larger clone sits a single nucleotide away, making a read error possible. The J gene is TRBJ2-5, the V gene TRBV30; possible D gene TRBD2, 5 bases. The CDR3 totals 13 residues. CDR1 and CDR2 (germline): GTSNPN, SVGIG (reference sequence). CDR3 region: CVWSSGNQETQYF. The CDR3 nucleotides are TGTGTCTGGAGTTCGGGGAACCAAGAGACCCAGTACTTC.

A word on this clonotype: A much larger clone is a single base away; this may be a read error. The chain uses TRBV28 and TRBJ2-5, with D unresolved. This CDR3 contains 17 residues. V lost 5 bases, J lost 2 bases, and 21 bases lay in between. The germline CDR1 and CDR2 sequences are MDHEN and SYDVKM. CDR3: CASSLGFVSTEQETQYF. CDR3 nucleotides: TGTGCCAGCAGTCTCGGTTTTGTCTCAACGGAACAAGAGACCCAGTACTTC.

Only a few counts were recorded for this clonotype. A single base separates this from a much larger clone, so it may be a read error. The V gene is TRBV20-1, the J gene TRBJ2-7, with TRBD2 identical over 8 bases. This CDR3 is 14 amino acids long. Germline CDR1 DFQATT, CDR2 SNEGSKA (reference sequence). The V gene end was trimmed by 2 bases and the J gene end by 0 bases; junction bases not matched to a gene: 3. The CDR3 is CSARPGTSSYEQYF. CDR3 sequence (DNA): TGCAGTGCTAGACCCGGGACTAGCTCCTACGAGCAGTACTTC.